The text below deals with one T cell receptor beta chain. Its specificity is not known. The data stem from a study of blood T cells in healthy people across ages. Study results and caveats: The unsorted PBMCs prevented any conclusive comparison of naive versus antigen-experienced cells.

Primers used in a second PCR of about 7 to 12 cycles were a sample-barcoded 5' primer and a J-beta primer mix. Each CDR3 protein gets one entry after TCRdb re-called the 5' RACE reads with MiXCR. This sample has around 2 million distinct CDR3 sequences, with 30% to 40% found just once. Every participating donor contributed 7.5 to 10 milliliters of peripheral blood through a draw. The authors isolated at least 7 million PBMCs per sample. Germline V gene sequence: CDR1 SGHVS, CDR2 FQNEAQ. This CDR3 is 16 amino acids long. The ends lost 0 bases at V and 4 bases at J; junction bases unmatched: 8. The rearrangement links TRBV7-8 to TRBJ1-1; 7 positions agree with TRBD1. The clonotype was recovered from a human donor in good health. Source material: blood. CDR3 sequence reads: CASSLAARGRFTEAFF. The CDR3 DNA reads as TGTGCCAGCAGCTTAGCGGCCAGGGGGAGGTTCACTGAAGCTTTCTTT.